This TCR beta chain was sequenced during a study of T cells in Graves' hyperthyroidism and ophthalmopathy. Study background: Before any treatment, at initial diagnosis, peripheral blood was collected.

In this sample, this clonotype turned up a few times. PBMCs stemmed from less than 13 ml fresh peripheral blood. From germline, CDR1 is SNHLY and CDR2 FYNNEI. The CDR3 length is 16 residues. J was trimmed by 5 bases and V by 1 base; bases with no gene match: 8. Amplification yielded TCR beta CDR3 regions, with RNA transcripts as the source. An initial round of RT-PCR targeting the TCR CDR3 relied on the HTBI primer set. MiXCR was run by TCRdb on the multiplex PCR reads, yielding one entry per CDR3 protein. The sample lists under 400,000 distinct CDR3 sequences; approximately 13% were seen once. This chain links TRBV2 with TRBJ2-5; the match to TRBD2 covers 9 bases. This receptor was obtained from a woman under 30 with Graves' hyperthyroidism. What was sequenced was blood. The CDR3 region has the DNA TGTGCCAGCAGTGAAGGGGGCGGGAGGGTGTCGGAGACCCAGTACTTC. Translating gives CASSEGGGRVSETQYF.